These 22 T cell receptor beta chains originate from one sample sequenced in a study of cytotoxic CD8 clonotypes in ibrutinib-treated CLL. Only in-frame clones appear in the TCRdb table, and some are missing; sequencing was by immunoSEQ multiplex PCR. The sample yields around 150,000 clones, about 88% seen once. This sample comprised PBMCs, obtained at disease progression, from a patient treated with ibrutinib. These receptors were taken from a human donor with chronic lymphocytic leukemia.

V usage is TRBV7-2 and J usage is TRBJ2-3; no reliable D call. Germline V lookup: CDR1 SGHTA, CDR2 FQGNSA. The CDR3 is 14 amino acids. Trimming cost V 3 bases and J 4 bases, with 11 bases left between them. CDR3 region: CASSLPLGPDTQYF. CDR3 in DNA: TGTGCCAGCAGCTTGCCCCTGGGCCCAGATACGCAGTATTTT.

The genes are TRBV14 and TRBJ2-7, with no clear D. With 0 bases removed from V and 0 bases from J, the gap between germline ends came to 9 bases. Germline CDR1 and CDR2: SGHDN and FVKESK. This CDR3 is built from 15 residues. CDR3 sequence (DNA): TGTGCCAGCAGCCAAGATGCGGCGCGCTCCTACGAGCAGTACTTC. This codes for CASSQDAARSYEQYF.

This clone was detected only a few times. The chain recombines TRBV27 with TRBJ2-7, with 10 bases aligning to TRBD2. The V gene end was trimmed by 5 bases and the J gene end by 0 bases; junction bases not matched to a gene: 10. CDR3 length: 17 amino acids. In germline, CDR1 is MNHEY, CDR2 SMNVEV (reference sequence). CDR3 DNA: TGTGCCAGCAGTCCACTCCTAGGACTAGCGGACTCCTACGAGCAGTACTTC. This codes for CASSPLLGLADSYEQYF.

V usage is TRBV6-5 and J usage is TRBJ2-7; D uncertain. Trimming left V 4 bases short and J 3 bases short, with 13 bases between. The V gene's germline CDR1 is MNHEY and CDR2 SVGAGI. The CDR3 spans 14 residues. CDR3 DNA sequence: TGTGCCAGCAGTTTCCCCGGACGGAACTACGAGCAGTACTTC. Protein sequence: CASSFPGRNYEQYF.

CDR3 protein: CASSDPGHLNTEAFF. The CDR3, as DNA: TGTGCCAGCAGTGACCCGGGACACCTAAACACTGAAGCTTTCTTT. This rearrangement joins TRBV6-1 to TRBJ1-1, with TRBD1 as a possible D gene (6 bases). V gave up 3 bases and J gave up 2 bases, with 13 bases separating them. This CDR3 is built from 15 residues. Germline CDR1 reads MNHNS; CDR2 reads SASEGT.

V is TRBV7-6 and J is TRBJ1-1; D unresolved. The V gene lost 2 bases and the J gene lost 8 bases, with 9 bases spanning the gap. There are 12 residues in the CDR3. CDR1 and CDR2 (germline): SGHVS, FNYEAQ. CDR3 coding DNA: TGTGCCAGCAGCTTATTTGGCGCCGAAGCTTTCTTT. It codes for CASSLFGAEAFF.

The rearrangement links TRBV11-3 to TRBJ2-7; D remains ambiguous. The germline V gene has CDR1 SGHNT and CDR2 YENEEA. This CDR3 has 15 residues. The V gene lost 1 base and the J gene lost 4 bases, with 14 bases spanning the gap. CDR3 protein: CASSLGTRTRYEQYF. The CDR3 DNA sequence: TGTGCCAGCAGCTTAGGGACCAGGACCAGGTACGAGCAGTACTTC. The variable domain in full, with the rest retrieved from reference TRBV11-3 and TRBJ2-7, is EAGVVQSPRYKIIEKKQPVAFWCNPISGHNTLYWYLQNLGQGPELLIRYENEEAVDDSQLPKDRFSAERLKGVDSTLKIQPAELGDSAVYLCASSLGTRTRYEQYFGPGTRLTVT.

The chain uses TRBV5-1 and TRBJ2-2, with D possibly being TRBD1 (6 bases). V dropped 4 bases and J dropped 3 bases, with 28 bases sitting between them. The CDR3 spans 20 residues. Germline CDR1 is SGHRS and CDR2 is YFSETQ. The CDR3 bases are TGCGCCAGCAGCCTCTTCCGTGGGGGCCCGCCAGCATCGGACACCGGGGAGCTGTTTTTT. As protein: CASSLFRGGPPASDTGELFF.

This chain connects TRBV19 to TRBJ1-1, with TRBD1 as a possible D gene (5 bases). Between the trimmed V and J ends, which lost 5 bases and 6 bases, there was a span of 19 bases. This CDR3 comprises 15 residues. CDR1 and CDR2 from the germline V gene are LNHDA and SQIVND (reference sequence). The CDR3 DNA follows: TGTGCCAGTAGTCCCTCAGGGAAGGGTTTTGCTGAAGCTTTCTTT. Translated: CASSPSGKGFAEAFF.

This chain links TRBV21-1 with TRBJ1-1; the table names TRBD1, a call not compared with the DNA. TRBV21-1 is flagged as a pseudogene. The CDR3 loop spans 16 amino acids. CDR3 protein: CASSKDLQGIGTEAFF. The CDR3 DNA sequence: TGTGCCAGCAGCAAAGACTTACAGGGGATAGGCACTGAAGCTTTCTTT.

The chain couples TRBV7-3 to TRBJ2-7; 10 bases map to TRBD2. From germline, CDR1 is SGHTA and CDR2 FQGTGA. The V and J ends lost 4 bases and 6 bases, in that order; junction bases with no gene match: 3. CDR3 length: 13 amino acids. CDR3 nucleotide sequence: TGTGCCAGCAGCTCAGCGGGAGGGGGCGAGCAGTACTTC. This translates into CASSSAGGGEQYF.

The V gene is TRBV18, the J gene TRBJ2-7; D is unclear. The ends were cut back, 2 bases at V and 4 bases at J, with 18 bases in the middle. This CDR3 region has 16 residues. Looked up from germline, CDR1 is KGHSH and CDR2 is LQKENI. The CDR3 is CASSPVVPDTPYEQYF. The CDR3 nucleotides are TGTGCCAGCTCACCAGTCGTACCAGACACCCCTTACGAGCAGTACTTC.

The gene calls are TRBV19 and TRBJ2-7; the match to TRBD2 covers 8 bases. In germline, CDR1 is LNHDA, CDR2 SQIVND (reference sequence). V lost 3 bases, J lost 2 bases, and 6 bases stayed unmatched. This CDR3 comprises 15 residues. This chain's CDR3 is CASSISAGGPYEQYF. CDR3 sequence (DNA): TGTGCCAGTAGTATTTCCGCGGGAGGACCCTACGAGCAGTACTTC.

This clone has a count of ten or more. The chain carries TRBV7-3 and TRBJ2-5; 8 bases fit TRBD1. Trimming took 8 bases from V and 5 from J; bases not matched to a gene: 7. The CDR3 extends over 13 amino acids. CDR1 is SGHTA and CDR2 is FQGTGA in the germline V gene. This chain's CDR3 is CASGRGLRETQYF. The CDR3 DNA sequence: TGTGCCAGCGGCAGGGGGCTTAGGGAGACCCAGTACTTC.

The chain combines TRBV4-1 with TRBJ2-1; 8 nucleotides line up with TRBD1. Germline assignment: CDR1 MGHRA and CDR2 YSYEKL. This CDR3 is 15 amino acids long. J was trimmed by 8 bases and V by 4 bases; bases with no gene match: 10. The CDR3 DNA reads TGCGCCAGCAGCCTGTGGACAGGGCCGGGGGATGAGCAGTTCTTC. Its translation: CASSLWTGPGDEQFF.

The chain carries TRBV5-1 and TRBJ2-1, with 8 bases matching TRBD2. The germline V gene encodes CDR1 SGHRS and CDR2 YFSETQ. V lost 4 bases and J lost 5; bases outside the gene matches: 8. CDR3 length: 15 amino acids. CDR3 sequence reads: CASSPREGMNNEQFF. In nucleotides, the CDR3 is TGCGCCAGCAGCCCCCGGGAGGGTATGAACAATGAGCAGTTCTTC.

The chain recombines TRBV18 with TRBJ2-7; unclear D gene. V dropped 0 bases and J dropped 5 bases, with 8 bases sitting between them. There are 13 residues in the CDR3. The germline gives CDR1 KGHSH, CDR2 LQKENI. The CDR3 bases are TGTGCCAGCTCACCACCCGTTGTCAACGAGCAGTACTTC. It is translated as CASSPPVVNEQYF.

The chain employs TRBV19 and TRBJ1-1; D gene uncertain. Germline V gene data show CDR1 as LNHDA and CDR2 as SQIVND (reference sequence). The V and J ends lost 7 bases and 1 base respectively, with 13 bases between them. CDR3 length equals 14 residues. The DNA of the CDR3 is TGTGCCAGTACCCCAGATCCAGGGAACACTGAAGCTTTCTTT. Its protein is CASTPDPGNTEAFF.

The chain couples TRBV10-3 to TRBJ2-3; D is ambiguous. Per the germline V gene, CDR1 is ENHRY and CDR2 is SYGVKD. The CDR3 sequence is 11 residues long. The V end was cut by 5 bases, the J end by 6 bases, with 6 bases between. CDR3 nucleotides: TGTGCCATCAGTCAAGAGGATACGCAGTATTTT. As protein: CAISQEDTQYF.

The chain uses TRBV5-1 and TRBJ2-2; 9 bases are a match to TRBD1. The germline CDR1 and CDR2 sequences are SGHRS and YFSETQ. V shed 0 bases and J 0 bases; nucleotides not matched to a gene: 0. The CDR3 totals 16 residues. CDR3 DNA sequence: TGCGCCAGCAGCTTGGGGACAGGGGCGAACACCGGGGAGCTGTTTTTT. Amino acid sequence: CASSLGTGANTGELFF.

The V and J genes are TRBV5-6 and TRBJ2-4; 8 bases align to TRBD2. CDR1 SGHDT and CDR2 YYEEEE come from the germline V gene. The junction had 6 bases not matched to a gene; V was cut back by 4 bases and J by 0 bases. The CDR3 covers 16 residues. The CDR3, as DNA: TGTGCCAGCAGCCCGAGCGGGAGACTAGCCAAAAACATTCAGTACTTC. This gives the protein CASSPSGRLAKNIQYF.

This rearrangement joins TRBV6-6 to TRBJ1-1; D perhaps matches TRBD1 (6 bases). The germline V gene has CDR1 MNHNY and CDR2 SVGAGI (reference sequence). The V and J ends lost 6 bases and 5 bases respectively, with 19 bases between them. The CDR3 consists of 15 residues. The CDR3 nucleotides are TGTGCCAGCAGCACCTACAGGGTGTTCGGTACTGAAGCTTTCTTT. Translating it yields CASSTYRVFGTEAFF.